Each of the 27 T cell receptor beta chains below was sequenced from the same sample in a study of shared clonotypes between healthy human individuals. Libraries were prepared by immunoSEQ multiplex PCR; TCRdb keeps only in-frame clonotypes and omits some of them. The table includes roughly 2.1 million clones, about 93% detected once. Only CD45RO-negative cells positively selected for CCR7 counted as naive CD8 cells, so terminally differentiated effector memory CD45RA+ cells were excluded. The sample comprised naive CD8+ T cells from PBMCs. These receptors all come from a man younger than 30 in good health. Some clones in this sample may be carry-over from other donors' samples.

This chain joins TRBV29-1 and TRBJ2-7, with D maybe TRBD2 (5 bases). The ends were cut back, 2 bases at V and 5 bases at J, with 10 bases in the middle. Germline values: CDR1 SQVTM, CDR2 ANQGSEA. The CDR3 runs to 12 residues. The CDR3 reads CSVETGNNEQYF. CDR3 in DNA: TGCAGCGTTGAAACGGGGAACAACGAGCAGTACTTC.

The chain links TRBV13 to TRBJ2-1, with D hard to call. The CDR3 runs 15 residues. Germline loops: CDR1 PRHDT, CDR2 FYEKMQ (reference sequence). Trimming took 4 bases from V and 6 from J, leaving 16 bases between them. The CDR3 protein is CASSSSPRRGNEQFF. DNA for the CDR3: TGTGCCAGCAGCTCATCCCCCCGCCGAGGCAATGAGCAGTTCTTC.

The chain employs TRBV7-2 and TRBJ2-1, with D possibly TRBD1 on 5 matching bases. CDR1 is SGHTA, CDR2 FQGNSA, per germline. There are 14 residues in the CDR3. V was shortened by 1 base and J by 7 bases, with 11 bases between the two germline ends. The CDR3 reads CASSLGGHVNEQFF. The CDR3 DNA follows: TGTGCCAGCAGCTTAGGTGGACACGTGAATGAGCAGTTCTTC.

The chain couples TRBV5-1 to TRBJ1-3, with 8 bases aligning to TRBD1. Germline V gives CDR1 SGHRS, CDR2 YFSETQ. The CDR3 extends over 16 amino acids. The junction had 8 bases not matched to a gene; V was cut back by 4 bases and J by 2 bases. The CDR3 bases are TGCGCCAGCAGCCTTGACAGGGGCGTAACTGGAAACACCATATATTTT. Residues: CASSLDRGVTGNTIYF.

For the CDR3, the DNA is TGTGCCACCAGCCGCGTAGGGGAAGCCCTAGGGAATGAGCAGTTCTTC. It encodes CATSRVGEALGNEQFF. J is TRBJ2-1 and V is TRBV15; possibly TRBD1 for D (5 bases). The germline gives CDR1 LNHNV, CDR2 YYDKDF (reference sequence). V lost 5 bases, J lost 7 bases, and 21 bases lay in between. This CDR3 is built from 16 residues. Variable domain in full (rest from reference TRBV15 and TRBJ2-1): DAMVIQNPRYQVTQFGKPVTLSCSQTLNHNVMYWYQQKSSQAPKLLFHYYDKDFNNEADTPDNFQSRRPNTSFCFLDIRSPGLGDTAMYLCATSRVGEALGNEQFFGPGTRLTVL.

CDR3 sequence (DNA): TGTGCCAGCAGCCTCTCAATAACAGGGAGGGCCGAGCAGTACTTC. The encoded protein is CASSLSITGRAEQYF. The gene calls are TRBV7-9 and TRBJ2-7; weak D call: TRBD2 (7 bases). This CDR3 has 15 residues. Germline V gene sequence: CDR1 SEHNR, CDR2 FQNEAQ (reference sequence). The V end was cut by 5 bases, the J end by 6 bases, with 20 bases between.

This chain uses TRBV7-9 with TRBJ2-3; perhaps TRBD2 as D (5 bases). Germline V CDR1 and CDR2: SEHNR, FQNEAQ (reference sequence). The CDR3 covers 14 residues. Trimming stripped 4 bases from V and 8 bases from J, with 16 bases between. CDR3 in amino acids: CASSSGKSTSTQYF. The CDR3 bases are TGTGCCAGCAGCTCCGGAAAATCCACTAGTACGCAGTATTTT.

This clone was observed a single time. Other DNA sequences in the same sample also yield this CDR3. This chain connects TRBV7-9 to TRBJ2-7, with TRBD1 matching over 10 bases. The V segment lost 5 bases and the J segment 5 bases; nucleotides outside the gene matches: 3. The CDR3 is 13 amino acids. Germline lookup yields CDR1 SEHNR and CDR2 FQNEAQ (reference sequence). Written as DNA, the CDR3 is TGTGCCAGCAGCCGGGACAGGGGACACGAGCAGTACTTC. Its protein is CASSRDRGHEQYF.

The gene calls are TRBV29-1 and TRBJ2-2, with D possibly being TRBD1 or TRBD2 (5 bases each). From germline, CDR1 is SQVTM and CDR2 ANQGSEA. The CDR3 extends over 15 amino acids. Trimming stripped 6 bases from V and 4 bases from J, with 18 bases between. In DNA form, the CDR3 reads TGCAGCGTCTTTTCCAGGGACCAGAGCACCGGGGAGCTGTTTTTT. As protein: CSVFSRDQSTGELFF.

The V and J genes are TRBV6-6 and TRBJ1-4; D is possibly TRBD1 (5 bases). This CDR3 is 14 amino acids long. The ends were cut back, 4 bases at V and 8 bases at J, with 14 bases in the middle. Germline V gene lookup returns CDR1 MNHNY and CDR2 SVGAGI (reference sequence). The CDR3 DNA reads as TGTGCCAGCAGTTTAGGGACGGCGCGGGAAAAACTGTTTTTT. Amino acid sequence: CASSLGTAREKLFF.

CDR3 in amino acids: CASSPDHPPLNTEAFF. For the CDR3, the DNA is TGTGCCAGTAGTCCGGACCATCCCCCCTTGAACACTGAAGCTTTCTTT. V gene TRBV19 combines with J gene TRBJ1-1; D not certain. Germline V lookup: CDR1 LNHDA, CDR2 SQIVND (reference sequence). CDR3 size: 16 residues. V was trimmed by 5 bases and J by 0 bases, leaving 16 bases between them. Full variable domain (rest looked up from reference TRBV19 and TRBJ1-1): DGGITQSPKYLFRKEGQNVTLSCEQNLNHDAMYWYRQDPGQGLRLIYYSQIVNDFQKGDIAEGYSVSREKKESFPLTVTSAQKNPTAFYLCASSPDHPPLNTEAFFGQGTRLTVV.

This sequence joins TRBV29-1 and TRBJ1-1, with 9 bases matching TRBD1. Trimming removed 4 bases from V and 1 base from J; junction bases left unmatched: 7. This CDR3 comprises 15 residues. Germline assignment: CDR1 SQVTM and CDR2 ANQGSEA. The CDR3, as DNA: TGCAGCGTTGTGGGGACAGGGACCACGAACACTGAAGCTTTCTTT. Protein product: CSVVGTGTTNTEAFF.

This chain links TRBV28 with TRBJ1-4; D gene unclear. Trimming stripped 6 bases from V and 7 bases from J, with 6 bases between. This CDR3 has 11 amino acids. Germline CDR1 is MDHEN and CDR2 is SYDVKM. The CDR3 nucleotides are TGTGCCAGCAGGGTGGGTGAAAAACTGTTTTTT. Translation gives CASRVGEKLFF.

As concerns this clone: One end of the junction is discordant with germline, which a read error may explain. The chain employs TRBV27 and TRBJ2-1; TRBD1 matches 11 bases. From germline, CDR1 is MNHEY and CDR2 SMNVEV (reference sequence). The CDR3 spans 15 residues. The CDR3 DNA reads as TGTGCCAGCAGTATATCCGGGACAGGGGGCAATGAGCAGTTCTTC. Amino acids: CASSISGTGGNEQFF.

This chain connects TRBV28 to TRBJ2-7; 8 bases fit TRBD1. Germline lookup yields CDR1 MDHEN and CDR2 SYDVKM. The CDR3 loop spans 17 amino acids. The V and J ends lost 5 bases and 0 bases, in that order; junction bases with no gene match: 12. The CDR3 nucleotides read TGTGCCAGCAGTCCCGGACAGGGTAAAGCTCTCTCCTACGAGCAGTACTTC. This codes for CASSPGQGKALSYEQYF. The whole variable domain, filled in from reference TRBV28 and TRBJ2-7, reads DVKVTQSSRYLVKRTGEKVFLECVQDMDHENMFWYRQDPGLGLRLIYFSYDVKMKEKGDIPEGYSVSREKKERFSLILESASTNQTSMYLCASSPGQGKALSYEQYFGPGTRLTVT.

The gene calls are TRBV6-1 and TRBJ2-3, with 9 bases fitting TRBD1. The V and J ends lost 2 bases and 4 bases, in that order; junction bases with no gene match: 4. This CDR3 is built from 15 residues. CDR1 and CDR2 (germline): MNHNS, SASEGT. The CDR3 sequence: CASSEWDREADTQYF. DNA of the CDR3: TGTGCCAGCAGTGAATGGGACAGGGAGGCAGATACGCAGTATTTT.

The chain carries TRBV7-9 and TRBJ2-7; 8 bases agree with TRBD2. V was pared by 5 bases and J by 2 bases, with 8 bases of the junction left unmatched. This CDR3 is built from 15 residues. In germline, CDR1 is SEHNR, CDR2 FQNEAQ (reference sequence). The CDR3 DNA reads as TGTGCCAGCAGCCCTACTAGCGGAGCGCCCTACGAGCAGTACTTC. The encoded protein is CASSPTSGAPYEQYF.

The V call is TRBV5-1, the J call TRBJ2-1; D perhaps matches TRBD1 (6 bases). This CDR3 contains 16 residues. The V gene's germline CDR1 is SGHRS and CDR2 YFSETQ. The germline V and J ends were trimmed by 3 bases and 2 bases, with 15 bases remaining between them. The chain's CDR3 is CASSSRQVPPYNEQFF. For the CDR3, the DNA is TGCGCCAGCAGCTCTAGACAGGTCCCCCCCTACAATGAGCAGTTCTTC.

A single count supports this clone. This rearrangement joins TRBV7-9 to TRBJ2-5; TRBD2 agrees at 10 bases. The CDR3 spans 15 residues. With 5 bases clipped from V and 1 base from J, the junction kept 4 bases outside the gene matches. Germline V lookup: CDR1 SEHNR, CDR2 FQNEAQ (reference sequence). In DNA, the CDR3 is TGTGCCAGCAGCGAATCTAGCGGGGGCCAAGAGACCCAGTACTTC. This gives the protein CASSESSGGQETQYF.

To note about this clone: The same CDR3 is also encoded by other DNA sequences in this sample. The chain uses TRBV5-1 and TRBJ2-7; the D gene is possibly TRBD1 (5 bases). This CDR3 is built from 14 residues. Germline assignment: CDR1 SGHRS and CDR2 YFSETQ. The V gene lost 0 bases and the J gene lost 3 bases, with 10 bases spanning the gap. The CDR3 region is CASSLGRDSYEQYF. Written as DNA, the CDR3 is TGCGCCAGCAGCTTGGGTAGAGACAGCTACGAGCAGTACTTC.

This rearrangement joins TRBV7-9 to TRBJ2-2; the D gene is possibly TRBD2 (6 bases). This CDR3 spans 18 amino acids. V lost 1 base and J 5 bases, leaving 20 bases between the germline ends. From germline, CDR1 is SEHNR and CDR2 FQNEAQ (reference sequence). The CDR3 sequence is CASSLGSSVHIGTGELFF. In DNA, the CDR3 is TGTGCCAGCAGCTTAGGTTCTAGCGTGCATATTGGGACCGGGGAGCTGTTTTTT.

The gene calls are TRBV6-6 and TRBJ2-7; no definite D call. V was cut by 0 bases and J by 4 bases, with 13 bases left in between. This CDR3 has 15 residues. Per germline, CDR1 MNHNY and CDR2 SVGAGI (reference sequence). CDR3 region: CASSYSVDFNYEQYF. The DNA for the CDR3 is TGTGCCAGCAGTTACTCTGTAGACTTCAATTACGAGCAGTACTTC.

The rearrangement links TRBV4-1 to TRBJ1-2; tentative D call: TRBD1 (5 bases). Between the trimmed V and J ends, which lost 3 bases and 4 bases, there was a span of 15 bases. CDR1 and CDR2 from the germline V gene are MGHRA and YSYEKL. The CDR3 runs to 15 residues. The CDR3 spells CASSHLSQGTYGYTF. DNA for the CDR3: TGCGCCAGCAGCCACCTCTCGCAGGGTACCTATGGCTACACCTTC.

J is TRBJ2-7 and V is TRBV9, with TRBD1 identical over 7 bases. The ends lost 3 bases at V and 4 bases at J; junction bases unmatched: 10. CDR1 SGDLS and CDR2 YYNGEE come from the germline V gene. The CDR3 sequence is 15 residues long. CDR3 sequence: CASSANRGPGYEQYF. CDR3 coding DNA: TGTGCCAGCAGCGCTAACAGGGGTCCCGGATACGAGCAGTACTTC.

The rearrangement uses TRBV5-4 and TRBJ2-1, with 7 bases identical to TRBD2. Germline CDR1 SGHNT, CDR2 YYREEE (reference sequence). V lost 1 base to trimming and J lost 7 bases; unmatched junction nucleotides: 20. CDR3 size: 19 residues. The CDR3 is CASSLYGLADRIGNNEQFF. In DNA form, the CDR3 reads TGTGCCAGCAGCTTGTATGGTCTAGCGGACCGCATTGGGAATAATGAGCAGTTCTTC.

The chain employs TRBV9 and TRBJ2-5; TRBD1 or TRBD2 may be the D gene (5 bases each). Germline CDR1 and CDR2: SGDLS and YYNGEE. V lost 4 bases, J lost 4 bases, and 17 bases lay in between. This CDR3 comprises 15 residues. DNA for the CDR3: TGTGCCAGCAGCCCTTGGGGCAGTGGGACAGAGACCCAGTACTTC. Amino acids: CASSPWGSGTETQYF.

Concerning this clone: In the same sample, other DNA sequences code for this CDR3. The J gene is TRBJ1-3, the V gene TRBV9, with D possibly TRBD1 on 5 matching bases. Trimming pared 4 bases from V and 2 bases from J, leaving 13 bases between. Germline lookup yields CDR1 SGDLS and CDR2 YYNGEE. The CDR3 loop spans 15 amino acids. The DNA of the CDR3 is TGTGCCAGCAGCCCGCAGGGCGGAGCTGGAAACACCATATATTTT. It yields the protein CASSPQGGAGNTIYF.